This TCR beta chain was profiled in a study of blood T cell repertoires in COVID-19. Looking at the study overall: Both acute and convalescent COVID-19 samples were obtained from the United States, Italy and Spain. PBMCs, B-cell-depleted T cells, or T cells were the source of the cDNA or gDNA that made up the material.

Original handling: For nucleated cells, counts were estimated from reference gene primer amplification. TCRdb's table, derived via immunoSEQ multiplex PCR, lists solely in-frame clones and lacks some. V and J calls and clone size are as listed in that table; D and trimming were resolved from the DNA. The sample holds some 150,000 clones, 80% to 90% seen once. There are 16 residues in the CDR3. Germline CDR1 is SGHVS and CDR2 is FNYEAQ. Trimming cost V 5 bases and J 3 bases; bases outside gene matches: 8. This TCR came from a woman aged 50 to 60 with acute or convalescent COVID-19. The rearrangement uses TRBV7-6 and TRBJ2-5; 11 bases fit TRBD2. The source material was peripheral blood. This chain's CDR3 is CASSRGTSGWEETQYF. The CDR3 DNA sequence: TGTGCCAGCAGCCGCGGGACTAGCGGATGGGAAGAGACCCAGTACTTC.